The 27 T cell receptor beta chains below were found in one sample sequenced in a study of cytomegalovirus exposure and HLA in healthy donors (dated by TCRdb to 2015 to 2018). Library preparation was by the immunoSEQ multiplex PCR assay. The multiplex PCR relied on a mix of 60 forward primers for TCR Vbeta segments and 13 reverse primers for TCR Jbeta segments. Here the immuneACCESS table is served through TCRdb, limited to in-frame sequences with V and J called. Missing clones are a known gap in these copies; in checked studies unresolved V genes cover under half, and the rest lacks a known reason. A total of 150,000 to 200,000 clones appear in this sample, about 73% of them only once. Around 3.3% of the sample is in the top ten clones. Sequences were obtained from PBMCs. The source is a woman in her forties in good health and CMV-seronegative.

This clone was counted once. The CDR3 sequence is CASSEARGTGGRLAEAFF. CDR3 nucleotide sequence: TGTGCCAGCAGTGAAGCGCGGGGGACAGGGGGGAGATTGGCTGAAGCTTTCTTT. The chain recombines TRBV6-1 with TRBJ1-1, with TRBD1 identical over 11 bases. The V and J ends lost 0 bases and 6 bases, in that order; junction bases with no gene match: 12. The length of the CDR3 is 18 residues. Per the germline V gene, CDR1 is MNHNS and CDR2 is SASEGT.

This clone was counted a single time. The J gene is TRBJ2-7, the V gene TRBV5-1; 7 bases map to TRBD1. Germline values: CDR1 SGHRS, CDR2 YFSETQ. V dropped 6 bases and J dropped 4; count of bases not matched to a gene: 10. CDR3 length: 14 amino acids. This CDR3 is CASKKGALSYEQYF. Written as DNA, the CDR3 is TGCGCCAGCAAAAAGGGGGCTCTTTCGTACGAGCAGTACTTC.

The rearrangement links TRBV13 to TRBJ2-7, with 9 bases matching TRBD2. CDR3 length equals 13 residues. Germline CDR1 PRHDT, CDR2 FYEKMQ (reference sequence). Losses at the gene ends were 5 bases for V and 6 bases for J; bases not matched to a gene: 5. The CDR3 reads CASSINSGGEQYF. In DNA form, the CDR3 reads TGTGCCAGCAGCATAAATAGCGGGGGCGAGCAGTACTTC.

The genes are TRBV19 and TRBJ1-2; D remains unclear. The V end lost 1 base, the J end lost 6 bases, and 12 bases lay between the germline ends. CDR3 size: 14 residues. From germline, CDR1 is LNHDA and CDR2 SQIVND (reference sequence). In nucleotides, the CDR3 is TGTGCCAGTAGTATAGGTGGACTGATACATGGCTACACCTTC. Translation: CASSIGGLIHGYTF.

This rearrangement joins TRBV6-5 to TRBJ1-1, with a weak D call TRBD1 (6 bases). The CDR3 is made up of 15 amino acids. CDR1 is MNHEY, CDR2 SVGAGI, per germline. V was cut by 4 bases and J by 0 bases, with 12 bases left in between. The CDR3 sequence is CASSSPQGLNTEAFF. The CDR3 DNA reads as TGTGCCAGCAGTTCACCCCAGGGGCTGAACACTGAAGCTTTCTTT.

CDR3 DNA: TGTGCCAGCAGTCCCCATAGCGAGCAAGCTTTCTTT. Translation gives CASSPHSEQAFF. The rearrangement joins TRBV28 to TRBJ1-1; D unclear. This CDR3 has 12 amino acids. From germline, CDR1 is MDHEN and CDR2 SYDVKM. V gave up 5 bases and J gave up 9 bases, with 13 bases separating them.

The genes are TRBV28 and TRBJ2-5; 8 positions match TRBD2. Germline-derived CDR1 and CDR2 are MDHEN and SYDVKM. V shed 5 bases, J shed 5 bases, and the junction held 13 bases outside the gene matches. The CDR3 loop spans 16 amino acids. The CDR3 nucleotides are TGTGCCAGCAGTGGAGCCTCCGGGAGGGAACGGGAGACCCAGTACTTC. It translates to CASSGASGRERETQYF.

The V call is TRBV4-1, the J call TRBJ2-2; 11 nucleotides agree with TRBD1. After removal of 4 bases from V and 5 bases from J, the junction contained 6 bases not matched to a gene. Germline V gives CDR1 MGHRA, CDR2 YSYEKL. The CDR3 extends over 16 amino acids. For the CDR3, the DNA is TGCGCCAGCAGCCGTTTTCGGGACAGGGGGACCGGGGAGCTGTTTTTT. It codes for CASSRFRDRGTGELFF.

CDR3 in amino acids: CASRQGVSGAYEQYF. CDR3 nucleotides: TGTGCCAGTAGACAGGGGGTGAGTGGGGCCTACGAGCAGTACTTC. This chain links TRBV6-5 with TRBJ2-7; 9 nucleotides align to TRBD1. The CDR3 extends over 15 amino acids. Germline loops: CDR1 MNHEY, CDR2 SVGAGI. J lost 2 bases, V lost 9 bases, and 11 bases had no gene match.

This sequence joins TRBV5-1 and TRBJ1-2; TRBD1 agrees at 9 bases. The germline CDR1 and CDR2 sequences are SGHRS and YFSETQ. CDR3 size: 16 residues. V gave up 4 bases and J gave up 3 bases; unmatched junction bases: 10. This CDR3 is CASSPTPDRGDYGYTF. CDR3 coding DNA: TGCGCCAGCAGCCCCACCCCGGACAGGGGCGACTATGGCTACACCTTC.

CDR3 loop: CASSQGRGGDSPLHF. CDR3 sequence (DNA): TGCGCCAGCAGCCAAGGTCGGGGGGGTGATTCACCCCTCCACTTT. The chain joins TRBV4-1 to TRBJ1-6; tentative D call: TRBD1 (5 bases). V was shortened by 1 base and J by 8 bases, with 12 bases between the two germline ends. In germline, CDR1 is MGHRA, CDR2 YSYEKL. The CDR3 has 15 residues.

This clone was seen only a few times. The chain uses TRBV4-1 and TRBJ2-1; 8 nucleotides line up with TRBD2. The CDR3 length is 17 residues. V lost 2 bases to trimming and J lost 5 bases; unmatched junction nucleotides: 11. The germline gives CDR1 MGHRA, CDR2 YSYEKL. In DNA form, the CDR3 reads TGCGCCAGCAGCCAAAACCCCGTAGCGGGGCCGAACAATGAGCAGTTCTTC. It specifies CASSQNPVAGPNNEQFF.

The rearrangement links TRBV13 to TRBJ1-2; 7 bases are shared with TRBD1. This CDR3 comprises 14 residues. V was clipped by 5 bases and J by 6 bases; unmatched bases: 9. Germline V gene data show CDR1 as PRHDT and CDR2 as FYEKMQ (reference sequence). The CDR3, as DNA: TGTGCCAGCAGCCGGCGACAGGGAGAGGATGGCTACACCTTC. This codes for CASSRRQGEDGYTF.

This clone was recorded a few times. The genes are TRBV5-1 and TRBJ1-4; perhaps TRBD1 as D (5 bases). The CDR3 length is 17 residues. Germline lookup yields CDR1 SGHRS and CDR2 YFSETQ. The ends were cut back, 1 base at V and 2 bases at J, with 15 bases in the middle. The CDR3 region has the DNA TGCGCCAGCAGCTTGTTTCGGGGGGAAGGCACTAATGAAAAACTGTTTTTT. Its translation is CASSLFRGEGTNEKLFF.

The rearrangement uses TRBV5-1 and TRBJ1-1, with 9 bases that match TRBD1. The CDR3 loop spans 15 amino acids. The germline CDR1 and CDR2 sequences are SGHRS and YFSETQ. The J segment lost 3 bases and the V segment lost 0 bases, leaving 3 bases of the junction unmatched. The CDR3 nucleotides are TGCGCCAGCAGCTTGGGACAGGGGGTCGACACTGAAGCTTTCTTT. This gives the protein CASSLGQGVDTEAFF. Filled out from reference TRBV5-1 and TRBJ1-1, the complete variable domain reads KAGVTQTPRYLIKTRGQQVTLSCSPISGHRSVSWYQQTPGQGLQFLFEYFSETQRNKGNFPGRFSGRQFSNSRSEMNVSTLELGDSALYLCASSLGQGVDTEAFFGQGTRLTVV.

The J gene is TRBJ1-2, the V gene TRBV6-1, with a tentative D call TRBD1 (6 bases). CDR1 and CDR2 from the germline V gene are MNHNS and SASEGT. The CDR3 covers 13 residues. With 8 bases removed from V and 3 bases from J, the gap between germline ends came to 13 bases. CDR3 sequence reads: CASEPRQDYGYTF. The CDR3 nucleotides read TGTGCCAGCGAGCCCAGACAGGACTATGGCTACACCTTC.

The gene calls are TRBV9 and TRBJ2-3; a weak D match, TRBD1 (5 bases). Per germline, CDR1 SGDLS and CDR2 YYNGEE. Trimming stripped 2 bases from V and 5 bases from J, with 12 bases between. The CDR3 sequence is 14 residues long. CDR3: CASSVSSTVDTQYF. The CDR3 DNA is TGTGCCAGCAGCGTTTCATCGACAGTAGATACGCAGTATTTT.

With regard to this clone: The same CDR3 is also encoded by other DNA sequences in this sample. The V call is TRBV28, the J call TRBJ1-2; D unresolved. This CDR3 spans 15 amino acids. Germline assignment: CDR1 MDHEN and CDR2 SYDVKM. Trimming took 0 bases from V and 5 from J, leaving 13 bases between them. The CDR3 is CASSLWRRETYGYTF. CDR3 DNA sequence: TGTGCCAGCAGTTTATGGCGGCGGGAAACTTATGGCTACACCTTC.

This clone was detected a few times. The chain carries TRBV4-1 and TRBJ2-1; the D is unclear. Germline values: CDR1 MGHRA, CDR2 YSYEKL. The CDR3 contains 12 residues. Trimming cost V 3 bases and J 8 bases, with 8 bases left between them. The DNA for the CDR3 is TGCGCCAGCAGCCAGAGTCGCGATGAGCAGTTCTTC. Its protein is CASSQSRDEQFF.

The chain joins TRBV27 to TRBJ1-1, with 8 nucleotides matching TRBD1. V dropped 4 bases and J dropped 8; count of bases not matched to a gene: 3. Per the germline V gene, CDR1 is MNHEY and CDR2 is SMNVEV (reference sequence). This CDR3 is built from 12 residues. The CDR3 sequence: CASSSRTGEAFF. The CDR3 DNA sequence: TGTGCCAGCAGTTCACGGACAGGGGAAGCTTTCTTT.

The V gene is TRBV7-2, the J gene TRBJ2-1; D possibly corresponds to TRBD2 (7 bases). Trimming removed 1 base at V and 16 bases at J, with 29 bases between. CDR3 length: 17 amino acids. Per germline, CDR1 SGHTA and CDR2 FQGNSA. The DNA for the CDR3 is TGTGCCAGCAGCTTAGGGCCTTCGGGGGGCGCAGGAAACCGGCCCTTCTTC. It specifies CASSLGPSGGAGNRPFF.

J is TRBJ1-6 and V is TRBV28; 7 bases align to TRBD1. In germline, CDR1 is MDHEN, CDR2 SYDVKM. Trimming at V came to 2 bases and at J to 7 bases, leaving 5 bases not matched to a gene. The CDR3 loop spans 15 amino acids. The CDR3, as DNA: TGTGCCAGCAGTTTAAGGGGGCAGGGGAATTCACCCCTCCACTTT. Protein sequence: CASSLRGQGNSPLHF.

This rearrangement joins TRBV6-5 to TRBJ2-7; TRBD1 matches 7 bases. This CDR3 is 15 amino acids long. Germline CDR1 and CDR2: MNHEY and SVGAGI. J was trimmed by 3 bases and V by 0 bases; bases with no gene match: 5. The DNA for the CDR3 is TGTGCCAGCAGTTACTCGGGGACAGCCCACTACGAGCAGTACTTC. Protein product: CASSYSGTAHYEQYF.

The chain is built from TRBV4-1 and TRBJ2-7; 10 bases match TRBD1. CDR1 MGHRA and CDR2 YSYEKL come from the germline V gene. The trim removed 2 bases at V and 3 bases at J, leaving 4 bases unmatched. The CDR3 runs 15 residues. DNA for the CDR3: TGCGCCAGCAGCCAAAGGGACAGGGGTCTCTACGAGCAGTACTTC. Protein: CASSQRDRGLYEQYF.

This clone was picked up one time. The V gene is TRBV6-1, the J gene TRBJ1-2; 9 bases agree with TRBD1. This CDR3 has 13 amino acids. V lost 6 bases and J lost 7; bases outside the gene matches: 6. Looked up from germline, CDR1 is MNHNS and CDR2 is SASEGT. CDR3 DNA sequence: TGTGCCAGCAGCCAACAGGGGGCGCTTGGCTACACCTTC. This codes for CASSQQGALGYTF.

The genes are TRBV2 and TRBJ1-2; 8 positions agree with TRBD1. The junction had 8 bases not matched to a gene; V was cut back by 3 bases and J by 11 bases. Germline-derived CDR1 and CDR2 are SNHLY and FYNNEI. The CDR3 has 13 amino acids. In DNA form, the CDR3 reads TGTGCCAGCAGTGACGTAGGACAGGGCAGGTACACCTTC. It specifies CASSDVGQGRYTF.

The chain has TRBV4-1 and TRBJ1-5; D not resolved. This CDR3 contains 17 residues. Per the germline V gene, CDR1 is MGHRA and CDR2 is YSYEKL. The V gene lost 0 bases and the J gene lost 4 bases, with 16 bases spanning the gap. The CDR3 nucleotides read TGCGCCAGCAGCCAAGATTCCGCTCGAACCAGGAATCAGCCCCAGCATTTT. Its translation: CASSQDSARTRNQPQHF.